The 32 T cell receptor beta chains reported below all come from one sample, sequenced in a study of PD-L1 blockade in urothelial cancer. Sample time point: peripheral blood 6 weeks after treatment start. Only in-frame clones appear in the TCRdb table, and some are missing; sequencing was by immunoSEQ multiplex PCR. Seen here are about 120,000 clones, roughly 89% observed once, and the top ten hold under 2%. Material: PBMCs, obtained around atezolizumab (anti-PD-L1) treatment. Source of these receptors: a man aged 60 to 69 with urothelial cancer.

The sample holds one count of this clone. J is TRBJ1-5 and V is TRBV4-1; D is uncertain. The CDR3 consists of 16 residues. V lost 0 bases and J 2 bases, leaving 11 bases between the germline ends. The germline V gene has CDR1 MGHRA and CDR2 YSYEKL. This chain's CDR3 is CASSQDSGHGNQPQHF. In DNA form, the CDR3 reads TGCGCCAGCAGCCAAGATAGCGGTCATGGCAATCAGCCCCAGCATTTT.

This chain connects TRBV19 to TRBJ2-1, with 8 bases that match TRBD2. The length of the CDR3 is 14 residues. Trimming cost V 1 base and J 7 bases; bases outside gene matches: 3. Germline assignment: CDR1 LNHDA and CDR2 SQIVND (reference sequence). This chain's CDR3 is CASSIALAGNEQFF. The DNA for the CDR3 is TGTGCCAGTAGTATAGCGCTAGCGGGTAATGAGCAGTTCTTC.

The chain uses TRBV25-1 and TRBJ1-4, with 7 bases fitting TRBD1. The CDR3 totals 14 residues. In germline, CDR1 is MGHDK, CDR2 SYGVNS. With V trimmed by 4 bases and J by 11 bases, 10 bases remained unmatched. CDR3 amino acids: CASSVWTGDNKLFF. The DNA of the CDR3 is TGTGCCAGCAGTGTTTGGACAGGTGATAACAAACTGTTTTTT. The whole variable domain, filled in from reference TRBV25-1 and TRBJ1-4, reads EADIYQTPRYLVIGTGKKITLECSQTMGHDKMYWYQQDPGMELHLIHYSYGVNSTEKGDLSSESTVSRIRTEHFPLTLESARPSHTSQYLCASSVWTGDNKLFFGSGTQLSVL.

The CDR3 is CASSPGTPNQYF. The DNA of the CDR3 is TGTGCCAGCAGCCCAGGGACTCCAAACCAGTACTTC. This chain uses TRBV7-2 with TRBJ2-4, with TRBD2 as a possible D gene (6 bases). Trimming stripped 5 bases from V and 13 bases from J, with 15 bases between. Looked up from germline, CDR1 is SGHTA and CDR2 is FQGNSA. The CDR3 spans 12 residues.

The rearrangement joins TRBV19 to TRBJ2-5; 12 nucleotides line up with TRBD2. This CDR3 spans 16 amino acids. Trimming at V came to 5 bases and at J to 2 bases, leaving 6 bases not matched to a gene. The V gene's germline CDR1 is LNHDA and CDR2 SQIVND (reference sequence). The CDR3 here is CASSLWTSGKQETQYF. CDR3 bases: TGTGCCAGTAGTCTCTGGACTAGCGGGAAACAAGAGACCCAGTACTTC.

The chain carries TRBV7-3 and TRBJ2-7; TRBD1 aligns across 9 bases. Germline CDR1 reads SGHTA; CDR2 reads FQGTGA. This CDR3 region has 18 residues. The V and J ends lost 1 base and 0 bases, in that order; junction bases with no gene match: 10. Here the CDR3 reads CASSLRKIGTGSSYEQYF. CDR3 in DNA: TGTGCCAGCAGCTTAAGAAAGATTGGGACAGGGTCCTCCTACGAGCAGTACTTC.

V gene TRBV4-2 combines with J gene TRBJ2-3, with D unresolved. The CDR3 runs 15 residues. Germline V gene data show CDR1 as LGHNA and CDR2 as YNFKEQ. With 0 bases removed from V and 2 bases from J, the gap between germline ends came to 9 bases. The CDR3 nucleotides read TGTGCCAGCAGCCAAGAAAGAACAGACACAGATACGCAGTATTTT. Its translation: CASSQERTDTDTQYF.

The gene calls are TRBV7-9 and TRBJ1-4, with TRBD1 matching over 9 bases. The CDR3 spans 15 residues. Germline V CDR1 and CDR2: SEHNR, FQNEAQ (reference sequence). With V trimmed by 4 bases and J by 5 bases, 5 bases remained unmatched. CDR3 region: CASSSAGTGNEKLFF. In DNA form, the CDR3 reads TGTGCCAGCAGCTCCGCCGGGACAGGGAATGAAAAACTGTTTTTT.

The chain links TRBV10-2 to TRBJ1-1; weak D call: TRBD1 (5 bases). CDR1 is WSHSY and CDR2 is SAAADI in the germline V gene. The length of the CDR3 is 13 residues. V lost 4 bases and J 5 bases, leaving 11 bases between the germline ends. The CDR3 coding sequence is TGCGCCAGCAGTGCTGGGGCTCGAACTGAAGCTTTCTTT. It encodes CASSAGARTEAFF.

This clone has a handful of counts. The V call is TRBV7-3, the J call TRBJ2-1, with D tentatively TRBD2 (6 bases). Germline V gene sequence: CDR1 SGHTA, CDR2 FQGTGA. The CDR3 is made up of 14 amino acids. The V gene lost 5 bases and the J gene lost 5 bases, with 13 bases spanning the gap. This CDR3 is CASSTGLENNEQFF. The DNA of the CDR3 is TGTGCCAGCAGCACGGGACTGGAAAACAATGAGCAGTTCTTC.

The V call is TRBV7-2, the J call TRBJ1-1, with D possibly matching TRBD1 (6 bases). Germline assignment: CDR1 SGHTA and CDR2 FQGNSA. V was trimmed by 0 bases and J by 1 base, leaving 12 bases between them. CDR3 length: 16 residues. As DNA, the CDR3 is TGTGCCAGCAGCTTAGCGACCCTGGGGGCGAACACTGAAGCTTTCTTT. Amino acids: CASSLATLGANTEAFF.

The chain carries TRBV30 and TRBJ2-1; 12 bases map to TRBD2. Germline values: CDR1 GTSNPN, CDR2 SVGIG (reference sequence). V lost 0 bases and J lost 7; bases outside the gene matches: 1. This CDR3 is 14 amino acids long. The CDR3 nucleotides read TGTGCCTGGAGTGTACTAGCGGGAGGTAATGAGCAGTTCTTC. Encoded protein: CAWSVLAGGNEQFF.

CDR3 nucleotide sequence: TGCGCCAGCAGCACGGGACTAGCGGGAGTGGATGAGCAGTTCTTC. This encodes CASSTGLAGVDEQFF. The V call is TRBV10-1, the J call TRBJ2-1; the match to TRBD2 covers 14 bases. Germline CDR1 reads WNHNN; CDR2 reads SYGVQD (reference sequence). Germline trimming cut 6 bases from V and 8 bases from J; bases unmatched to any gene: 6. This CDR3 spans 15 amino acids.

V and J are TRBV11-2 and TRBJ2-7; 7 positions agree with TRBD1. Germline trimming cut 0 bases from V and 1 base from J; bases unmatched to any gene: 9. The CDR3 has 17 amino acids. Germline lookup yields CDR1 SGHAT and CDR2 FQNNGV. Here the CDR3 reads CASSLDTRQGVSYEQYF. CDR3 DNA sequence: TGTGCCAGCAGCTTAGACACCAGACAGGGAGTATCCTACGAGCAGTACTTC. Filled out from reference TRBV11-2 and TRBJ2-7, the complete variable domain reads EAGVAQSPRYKIIEKRQSVAFWCNPISGHATLYWYQQILGQGPKLLIQFQNNGVVDDSQLPKDRFSAERLKGVDSTLKIQPAKLEDSAVYLCASSLDTRQGVSYEQYFGPGTRLTVT.

CDR3 sequence reads: CASSPLGLAGESKNIQYF. DNA for the CDR3: TGTGCCAGCTCACCCCTGGGACTAGCGGGAGAAAGCAAAAACATTCAGTACTTC. V usage is TRBV18 and J usage is TRBJ2-4; TRBD2 matches at 14 bases. Germline values: CDR1 KGHSH, CDR2 LQKENI. The CDR3 sequence is 18 residues long. Unmatched junction bases numbered 7, after V lost 3 bases and J lost 3 bases.

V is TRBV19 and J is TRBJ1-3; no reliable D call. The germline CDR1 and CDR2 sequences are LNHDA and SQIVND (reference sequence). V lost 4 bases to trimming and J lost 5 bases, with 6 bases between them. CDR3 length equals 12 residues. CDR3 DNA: TGTGCCAGTAGTACCGTCCGAAACACCATATATTTT. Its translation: CASSTVRNTIYF.

The chain's CDR3 is CASIPGGLNEQYF. The CDR3, as DNA: TGTGCCAGCATCCCGGGAGGGTTGAACGAGCAGTACTTC. The chain has TRBV28 and TRBJ2-7, with 8 bases that match TRBD2. Trimming cost V 7 bases and J 5 bases; bases outside gene matches: 7. CDR3 size: 13 residues. The germline V gene encodes CDR1 MDHEN and CDR2 SYDVKM.

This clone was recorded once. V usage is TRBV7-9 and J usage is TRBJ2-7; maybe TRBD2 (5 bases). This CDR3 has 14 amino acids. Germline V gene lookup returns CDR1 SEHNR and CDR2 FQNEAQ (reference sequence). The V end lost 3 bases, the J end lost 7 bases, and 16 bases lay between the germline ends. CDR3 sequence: CASSFRVPTGEQYF. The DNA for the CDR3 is TGTGCCAGCAGCTTTCGGGTCCCGACGGGAGAGCAGTACTTC.

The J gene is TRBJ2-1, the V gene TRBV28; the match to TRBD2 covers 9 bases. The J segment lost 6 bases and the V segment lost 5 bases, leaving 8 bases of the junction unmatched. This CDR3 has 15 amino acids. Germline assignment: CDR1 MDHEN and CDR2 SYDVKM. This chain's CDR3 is CASSVGLAGSNEQFF. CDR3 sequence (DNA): TGTGCCAGCAGTGTGGGACTAGCAGGATCCAATGAGCAGTTCTTC.

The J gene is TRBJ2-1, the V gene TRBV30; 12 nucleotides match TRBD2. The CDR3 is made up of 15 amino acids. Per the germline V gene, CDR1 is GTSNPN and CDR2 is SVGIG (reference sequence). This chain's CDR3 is CAAETSGSSYNEQFF. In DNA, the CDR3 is TGTGCTGCTGAGACTAGCGGGAGTTCCTACAATGAGCAGTTCTTC.

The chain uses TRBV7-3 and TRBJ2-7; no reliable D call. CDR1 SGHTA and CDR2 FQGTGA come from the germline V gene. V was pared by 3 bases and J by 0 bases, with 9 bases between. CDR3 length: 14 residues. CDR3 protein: CASSFAALSYEQYF. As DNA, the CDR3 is TGTGCCAGCAGCTTTGCGGCCCTCTCCTACGAGCAGTACTTC.

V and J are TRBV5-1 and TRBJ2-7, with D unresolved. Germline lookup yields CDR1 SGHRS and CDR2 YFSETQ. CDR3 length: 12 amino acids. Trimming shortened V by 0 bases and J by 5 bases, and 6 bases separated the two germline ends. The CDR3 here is CASSLVTDEQYF. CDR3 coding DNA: TGCGCCAGCAGCTTGGTTACGGACGAGCAGTACTTC.

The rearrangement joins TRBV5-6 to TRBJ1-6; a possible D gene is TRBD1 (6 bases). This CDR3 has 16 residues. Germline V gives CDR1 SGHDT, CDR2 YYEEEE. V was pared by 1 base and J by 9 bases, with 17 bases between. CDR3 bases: TGTGCCAGCAGCTTGAGGGCAGGGACAAAGGGTTCACCCCTCCACTTT. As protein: CASSLRAGTKGSPLHF. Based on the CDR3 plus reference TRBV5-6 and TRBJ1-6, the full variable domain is DAGVTQSPTHLIKTRGQQVTLRCSPKSGHDTVSWYQQALGQGPQFIFQYYEEEERQRGNFPDRFSGHQFPNYSSELNVNALLLGDSALYLCASSLRAGTKGSPLHFGNGTRLTVT.

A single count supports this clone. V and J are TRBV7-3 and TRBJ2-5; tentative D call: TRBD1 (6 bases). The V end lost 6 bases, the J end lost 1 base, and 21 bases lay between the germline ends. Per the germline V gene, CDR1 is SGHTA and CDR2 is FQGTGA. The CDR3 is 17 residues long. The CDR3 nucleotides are TGTGCCAGCAGTCCCTGGGGTGGCAGGGGCACCCAAGAGACCCAGTACTTC. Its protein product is CASSPWGGRGTQETQYF.

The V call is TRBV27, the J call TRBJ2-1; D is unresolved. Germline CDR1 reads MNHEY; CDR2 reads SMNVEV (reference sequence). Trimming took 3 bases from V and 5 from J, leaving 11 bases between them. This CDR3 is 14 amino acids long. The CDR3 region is CASSFGRMNNEQFF. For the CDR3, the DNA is TGTGCCAGCAGTTTTGGCAGGATGAACAATGAGCAGTTCTTC.

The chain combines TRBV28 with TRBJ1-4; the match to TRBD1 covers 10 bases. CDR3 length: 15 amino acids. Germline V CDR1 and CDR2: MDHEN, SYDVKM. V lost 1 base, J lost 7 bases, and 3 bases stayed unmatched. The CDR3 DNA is TGTGCCAGCAGTTTATTTGACAGGGGGCCTGAAAAACTGTTTTTT. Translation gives CASSLFDRGPEKLFF. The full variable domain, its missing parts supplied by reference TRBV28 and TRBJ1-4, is DVKVTQSSRYLVKRTGEKVFLECVQDMDHENMFWYRQDPGLGLRLIYFSYDVKMKEKGDIPEGYSVSREKKERFSLILESASTNQTSMYLCASSLFDRGPEKLFFGSGTQLSVL.

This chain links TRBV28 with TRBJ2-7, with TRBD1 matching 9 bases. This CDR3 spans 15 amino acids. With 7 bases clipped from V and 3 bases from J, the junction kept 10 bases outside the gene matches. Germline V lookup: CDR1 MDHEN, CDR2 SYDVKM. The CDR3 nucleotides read TGTGCCAGCACTCCCAGTGGGACAGGGCACTACGAGCAGTACTTC. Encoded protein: CASTPSGTGHYEQYF.

CDR3 sequence (DNA): TGCAGCGTCCTAGCCGGGACAGGGGGCAATGAGCAGTTCTTC. Its protein is CSVLAGTGGNEQFF. The chain uses TRBV29-1 and TRBJ2-1, with 11 bases that match TRBD1. CDR3 length: 14 residues. From germline, CDR1 is SQVTM and CDR2 ANQGSEA. Unmatched junction bases numbered 7, after V lost 6 bases and J lost 6 bases.

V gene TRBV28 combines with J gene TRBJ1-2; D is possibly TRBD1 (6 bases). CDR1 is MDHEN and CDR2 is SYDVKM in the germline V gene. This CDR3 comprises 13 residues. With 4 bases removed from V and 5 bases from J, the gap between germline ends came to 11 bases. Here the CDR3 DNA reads TGTGCCAGCAGTTCGGACAGACCATATGGCTACACCTTC. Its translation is CASSSDRPYGYTF.

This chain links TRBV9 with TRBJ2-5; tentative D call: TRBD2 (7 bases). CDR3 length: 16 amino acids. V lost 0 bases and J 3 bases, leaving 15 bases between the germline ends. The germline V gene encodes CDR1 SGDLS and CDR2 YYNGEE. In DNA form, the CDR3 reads TGTGCCAGCAGCGTAGAGGGGGGGGTCCTTGAAGAGACCCAGTACTTC. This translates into CASSVEGGVLEETQYF. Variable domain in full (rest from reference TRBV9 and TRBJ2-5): DSGVTQTPKHLITATGQRVTLRCSPRSGDLSVYWYQQSLDQGLQFLIQYYNGEERAKGNILERFSAQQFPDLHSELNLSSLELGDSALYFCASSVEGGVLEETQYFGPGTRLLVL.

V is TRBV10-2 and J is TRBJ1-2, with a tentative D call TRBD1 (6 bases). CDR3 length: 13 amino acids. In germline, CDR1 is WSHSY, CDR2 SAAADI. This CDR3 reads CVPSGGHLYGYTF. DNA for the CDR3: TGCGTCCCCTCCGGGGGGCACCTCTATGGCTACACCTTC.

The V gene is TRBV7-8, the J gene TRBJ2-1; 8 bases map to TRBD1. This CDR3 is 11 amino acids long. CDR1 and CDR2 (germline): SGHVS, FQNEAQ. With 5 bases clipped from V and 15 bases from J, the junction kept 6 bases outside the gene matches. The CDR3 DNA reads TGTGCCAGCAGCAACCAGGGGGCAACGTTCTTC. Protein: CASSNQGATFF.